Sequencing of this T cell receptor beta chain was carried out in a study of cytomegalovirus exposure and HLA in healthy donors (dated by TCRdb to 2016 to 2017). About the study as a whole: According to an earlier analysis of several hundred of the donors, about 179 million T cells yielded 117 million unique TCR beta sequences and 250 to 350 Gb of sequence data. About five DR-DQ haplotypes were handled as single units for association and clustering, since linkage in the cohort was strong. Donor age, sex, ethnicity and CMV serostatus were compiled together with the repertoire data. Among some 400 genotyped donors of the cohort, an average of approximately 240,000 unique TCR beta nucleotide sequences was sequenced per donor, of which roughly 17% were non-productive. HLA typing covered class I and class II loci at four-digit resolution. The study was designed to test whether signatures of past pathogen exposure could be identified by cataloging public T cell receptors. In a later analysis, previously published TCR beta repertoires from 600 to 850 donors were re-analyzed and high-resolution HLA genotyping was added so that TCR occurrence patterns could be studied. To predict cytomegalovirus infection status, the study brought together high-throughput TCR immunosequencing, statistical association of individual TCRs with disease status, and machine learning. Genome-wide SNP genotypes for about three fifths of the 666 donors were used in a later genetic analysis, which treated that subset as a discovery cohort. A separate validation cohort of 90 to 150 different subjects was used in addition to the approximately 640-subject first cohort. Roughly 300 gigabases of sequencing data and tens of millions of unique TCR sequences were included in an early release covering about 700 HLA-typed donors. The T cell repertoires of under 750 subjects were profiled by immunosequencing and related to cytomegalovirus serostatus. Typing coverage differed by locus: A, B, C, DRB1 and DQB1 were typed in roughly 620-630 donors, DQA1 in 522, DPA1 in roughly 590, and DPB1 in 400 to 490. An earlier analysis of around 580 of the donors used high-throughput TCR beta sequencing to judge whether each TCR beta V gene segment behaved as functional or pseudogenic. All discovery cohort repertoires had been generated using a single sequencing platform. The later analysis used no new phenotypic data to find candidate immune exposures, relying instead on TCR beta sequences and their occurrence across donors. Of the roughly 400 genotyped donors, around 81% fell in the genetic ancestry cluster associated with self-reported Caucasian donors. General conclusions and limits of the study: A further reported finding was that TCR beta sequences accurately predicted the HLA-A and HLA-B alleles for most subjects in the first cohort. When HLA alleles, especially DR and DQ, strongly co-occurred, attributing TCR associations to individual alleles was difficult. An earlier analysis of approximately 590 of the donors showed that most TCR beta V segments appeared in productive rearrangements either about 87% or about 30% of the time, which broadly matched IMGT annotations. A later analysis found that HLA-associated TCR beta chains were more clonally expanded and had lower generation probabilities than equally common non-associated chains. Because HLA typing was missing for some donors at each locus, association tests included only the typed subset. A few of the identified cytomegalovirus-associated TCR beta chains were confirmed in vitro to be specific for cytomegalovirus antigens. The only immune exposure information available for the cohort was CMV serostatus. Sequencing depth was assumed to be roughly uniform across donors in the presence/absence analyses, though that assumption may not hold. At a false discovery rate of 0.05, a later analysis linked fewer than 20,000 TCR beta sequences to specific HLA alleles. A later analysis reported that several top co-occurrence clusters appeared linked to parvovirus B19, influenza, CMV and Epstein-Barr virus. About 15 rarely observed V segments, including chromosome 9 orphons, were excluded from the earlier analysis of about 610 of the donors because counts were too low. The classifier was reported to diagnose cytomegalovirus status with high specificity and sensitivity in both the original and validation cohorts. The authors suggested that the approach could potentially be extended to other disease states and immunological phenotypes. Most CMV-associated TCR beta chains appeared to be HLA-restricted in a later analysis, and the HLA associations seemed to be driven largely by CMV exposure. In a later genetic analysis, fewer N-insertions in productive TCRs were reported among donors in an Asian-associated ancestry cluster than the roughly 710-donor mean. Across donors, most TCR sequences were observed very rarely, whereas some public TCRs were present in many individuals. The study listed approximately 160 TCR beta chains as associated with cytomegalovirus. Linkage disequilibrium might explain the correlated functional status among segregating V segments, but an unknown experimental factor could not be ruled out. In a later genetic analysis, a missense DCLRE1C variant was associated with V-gene and J-gene trimming of TCR beta chains, and the association was replicated in an independent cohort. A later analysis found that TCR association rates varied across HLA loci, with DRB1 alleles showing the most associated TCRs and HLA-C alleles the fewest. In this cohort, only TCR beta chains were sequenced, and detectable features were limited by the absence of alpha or paired-chain data. The sequencing pipeline was judged likely to have produced a cluster of highly shared sequence variants as a technical artifact.

The cohort comprised around 700 healthy bone marrow donors. At the time of sampling, every cohort member was nominally healthy, though immune exposures that went unrecorded were likely present. The donor was CMV seronegative and was included in the group of several hundred seronegative cohort members. A peripheral blood sample was provided by each donor, and peripheral blood mononuclear cells were used for TCR beta sequencing. Genomic DNA was extracted from the blood cell samples with the Qiagen DNeasy Blood Extraction Kit. Receptors were amplified or captured by the immunoSEQ multiplex PCR assay. The multiplex PCR relied on a mix of 60 forward primers for TCR Vbeta segments and 13 reverse primers for TCR Jbeta segments. The CDR3 region of rearranged TCR beta genes was amplified from genomic DNA with a multiplex PCR assay. The Illumina HiSeq System was used to sequence the amplified TCR beta libraries as 87-base-pair reads. In the original analysis: A later analysis counted approximately 76 million unique TCR beta chains across the 700 or so repertoires, and some 11 million of these chains were shared by at least two donors. A nearest-neighbor algorithm error-corrected the raw reads and collapsed the reads into unique sequences, merging closely related sequences to remove PCR and sequencing errors. Alignment of CDR3 sequences to IMGT reference sequences was used to assign V, D and J gene segments. For a sequence to be retained, a match of at least six nucleotides to both a V gene segment and a J gene segment was required. A rearrangement counted as productive if the CDR3 had no stop codons and remained in frame with V and J, and every other rearrangement counted as non-productive. CDR3 was defined according to IMGT convention as the region running from the second conserved V-encoded cysteine to the conserved J-encoded phenylalanine. The earlier analysis of more than 450 of the donors excluded sequences that lacked an unambiguous match to a single V gene segment. In an earlier analysis of around 590 of the donors, a V segment was called functional when productive rearrangements were above 56.7%, and segregating when the standard deviation between donors exceeded 5%. To diagnose cytomegalovirus status from the catalog of TCR beta chain sequences, a statistical classification framework was built. In a later analysis, TCR nucleotide sequences were compared against IMGT/GENE-DB human TR gene sequences so that V and J genes could be assigned. Using the TCRdist pipeline, a later analysis assigned CDR3 sequences along with most-parsimonious VDJ recombination scenarios. A later analysis defined each TCR beta chain by its CDR3 amino acid sequence plus V-gene family, and excluded reads lacking a unique V-gene family. As a way to deal with suspected cross-contamination and a sequencing artifact, a later analysis dropped 640 or so nucleotide sequences that were highly shared and had low generation probability. A later analysis calculated a clonal expansion index for each public chain from normalized within-repertoire ranks of inferred template counts. In a later analysis, generation probabilities were computed with a VDJ recombination model fitted to out-of-frame rearrangements, and the resulting probabilities were checked against IGoR. In a later analysis, TCR-TCR, TCR-HLA and TCR-CMV co-occurrence was scored with hypergeometric tests, and a repertoire-size bias correction was applied to TCR pairs. In a later analysis, false discovery rates were estimated by permuting HLA or CMV assignments 20 times. In a later analysis, co-occurring TCRs were grouped with DBSCAN, and TCRdist sequence similarity was added when clustering was performed within HLA-allele-positive subsets. Repertoires with fewer than 30,000 or more than 120,000 public chains, plus five repertoires with anomalous nucleotide sharing, were excluded from co-occurrence clustering. TCRdb retrieved this table from immuneACCESS and kept in-frame rearrangements only. Not all clones are present; in checked studies, unresolved V genes account for under half, and no reason is known for the remainder. D and trimming come from the DNA, and the V and J calls and clone size come from that table. In all, the sample holds approximately 110,000 clones, and more than 60% of those were seen once. The top ten hold approximately 4.1% of the sample.

This clone has only a few counts. Its antigen has not been determined. The record has no base qualities; no much larger clone is one base away. The receptor was derived from a woman between 40 and 50 years old in good health and CMV-seronegative. The sequenced sample consisted of PBMCs.

The nucleotide sequence is TGTGCCAGCAGTTACCGGGACAGGGGGACCTACGAGCAGTACTTC. Its protein product is CASSYRDRGTYEQYF. Here the chain combines TRBV6-6 and TRBJ2-7, and 11 junction bases match TRBD1. Ends trimmed: V by 2 bases, J by 2 bases; bases unmatched to a gene: 2. The CDR3 holds 15 amino acids from the cysteine to the phenylalanine. Kept here is only the CDR3 DNA, which spans 45 bases and is read in frame from base 1. The germline V gene (reference sequence) provides CDR1 MNHNY and CDR2 SVGAGI.